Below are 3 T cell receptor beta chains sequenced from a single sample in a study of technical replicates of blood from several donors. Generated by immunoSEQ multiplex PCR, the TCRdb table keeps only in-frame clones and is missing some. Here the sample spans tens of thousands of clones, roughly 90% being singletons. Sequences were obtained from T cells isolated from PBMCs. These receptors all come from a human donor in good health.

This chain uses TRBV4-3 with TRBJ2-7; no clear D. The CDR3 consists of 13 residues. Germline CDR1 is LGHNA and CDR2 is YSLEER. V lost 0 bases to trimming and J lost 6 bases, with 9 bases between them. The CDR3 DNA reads TGCGCCAGCAGCCAAGAGTCGGGTAGCGAGCAGTACTTC. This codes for CASSQESGSEQYF.

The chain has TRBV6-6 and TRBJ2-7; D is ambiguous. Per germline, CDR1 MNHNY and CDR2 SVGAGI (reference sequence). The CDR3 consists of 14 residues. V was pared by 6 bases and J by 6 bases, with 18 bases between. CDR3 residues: CASRHTQQQPEQYF. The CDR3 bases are TGTGCCAGCAGACACACCCAACAGCAGCCCGAGCAGTACTTC.

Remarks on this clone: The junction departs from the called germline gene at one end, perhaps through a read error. In DNA, the CDR3 is TGTGCCATCAGTGACCAGTTTGTTAGCGGGAGCACGGATACGCAGTATTTT. This encodes CAISDQFVSGSTDTQYF. The chain links TRBV10-3 to TRBJ2-3, with TRBD2 matching over 9 bases. The germline V gene has CDR1 ENHRY and CDR2 SYGVKD. The CDR3 covers 17 residues.